The sequence of this T cell receptor (beta chain) was determined in a study of glioma-infiltrating T cells. For this clonotype: Its antigen is unknown.

Study-level points and caveats: Above-expected tissue-blood divergence occurred in all gliomas, most in low-grade ones.

Per germline, CDR1 SEHNR and CDR2 FQNEAQ (reference sequence). The junction had 3 bases not matched to a gene; V was cut back by 6 bases and J by 2 bases. The CDR3 spans 14 residues. TCR alpha and beta CDR3 regions were amplified from RNA using iRepertoire nested multiplex PCR. TCRdb redid the calling of the multiplex PCR reads with MiXCR, one entry per CDR3 protein. The profile covers 90,000 to 110,000 distinct CDR3 sequences, with 25% to 30% appearing a single time and roughly 30% taken by the ten largest. The receptor's source is a human donor with low-grade glioma or glioblastoma, undergoing nonglioma brain surgery, or in good health (not recorded which). Sample: glioma tissue, nonneoplastic brain tissue, or PBMCs (not recorded which). V usage is TRBV7-9 and J usage is TRBJ1-3; 8 bases agree with TRBD1. Here the CDR3 DNA reads TGTGCCAGCAGTCGACAGGGGCCTGGAAACACCATATATTTT. Its protein is CASSRQGPGNTIYF.